The source of this T cell receptor beta chain is a study of T cells in Graves' hyperthyroidism and ophthalmopathy. About the study: Peripheral blood collection took place at initial diagnosis, before any treatment.

It was RNA transcripts that yielded the amplified TCR beta CDR3 regions. RT-PCR in the first round (using the HTBI primer set) targeted the TCR CDR3. TCRdb analysed the multiplex PCR reads with MiXCR anew, one entry per CDR3 protein. This table has about 600,000 distinct CDR3 sequences, roughly a sixth appearing once. V lost 0 bases and J 4 bases, leaving 15 bases between the germline ends. Germline V gives CDR1 MNHEY, CDR2 SVGAGI. The CDR3 spans 16 residues. This chain connects TRBV6-5 to TRBJ1-2; perhaps TRBD1 as D (5 bases). Input material: blood. This receptor was taken from a woman aged 40 to 55 with Graves' ophthalmopathy. The CDR3 coding sequence is TGTGCCAGCAGTTACTCGCCCGCGGAGGGGACCTATGGCTACACCTTC. Residues: CASSYSPAEGTYGYTF.